The 9 T cell receptor beta chains given below trace back to one sample, sequenced in a study of post-analysis software for immune sequencing data. General study findings and limits: Patients showed TRBV5-6, TRBV5-1 and TRBV20-1 among five TRBV segments more frequent than in controls.

Researchers reported that TCR beta cDNA libraries carried unique molecular identifiers. From the PCR reads, TCRdb called clonotypes with MiXCR, one entry per CDR3 protein. The sample lists almost 700,000 distinct CDR3 sequences; around 64% were seen once. Their specific antigens are unknown. The sequenced material came from blood. These receptors were obtained from a girl between 2 and 10 years old with multiple sclerosis.

The genes are TRBV29-1 and TRBJ1-1; D unresolved. CDR1 is SQVTM and CDR2 is ANQGSEA in the germline V gene. This CDR3 has 19 residues. Trimming removed 3 bases from V and 0 bases from J, with 26 bases in between. The CDR3 DNA reads TGCAGCGTTGACGCCCATCGAGACCTCCTCCGAACTCTGAACACTGAAGCTTTCTTT. This translates into CSVDAHRDLLRTLNTEAFF.

This clonotype came up many times. V gene TRBV6-6 combines with J gene TRBJ1-2; the D gene is possibly TRBD1 (6 bases). The CDR3 sequence is 14 residues long. The V end lost 6 bases, the J end lost 8 bases, and 19 bases lay between the germline ends. Germline V CDR1 and CDR2: MNHNY, SVGAGI (reference sequence). This chain's CDR3 is CASSGPGAEQGYTF. Written as DNA, the CDR3 is TGTGCCAGCAGCGGTCCAGGGGCGGAGCAAGGCTACACCTTC.

This rearrangement joins TRBV7-9 to TRBJ2-1; D not certain. The V end was cut by 4 bases, the J end by 3 bases, with 4 bases between. Germline V gives CDR1 SEHNR, CDR2 FQNEAQ (reference sequence). The CDR3 extends over 12 amino acids. CDR3 in amino acids: CASSSFYNEQFF. The DNA of the CDR3 is TGTGCCAGCAGCTCCTTCTACAATGAGCAGTTCTTC.

This clonotype showed up just a few times. CDR3 residues: CAIRNDRDQPQHF. CDR3 in DNA: TGTGCCATCAGGAACGACAGAGATCAGCCCCAGCATTTT. The chain carries TRBV10-3 and TRBJ1-5; perhaps TRBD1 as D (5 bases). Germline CDR1 and CDR2: ENHRY and SYGVKD. V was cut by 6 bases and J by 5 bases, with 11 bases left in between. This CDR3 has 13 amino acids.

The chain recombines TRBV7-9 with TRBJ2-5; 7 bases align to TRBD1. Gene TRBJ2-7 matches the end of the DNA better, so the J call may be wrong. The germline gives CDR1 SEHNR, CDR2 FQNEAQ (reference sequence). CDR3 length: 14 residues. CDR3 residues: CASSSRMTGYEQYF. The CDR3 DNA follows: TGTGCCAGCAGCTCCCGAATGACAGGGTACGAGCAGTACTTC.

This chain connects TRBV10-3 to TRBJ2-2; 8 positions match TRBD1. In germline, CDR1 is ENHRY, CDR2 SYGVKD. The J segment lost 1 base and the V segment lost 7 bases, leaving 5 bases of the junction unmatched. The CDR3 covers 15 residues. The CDR3 sequence is CAIKGTGVNTGELFF. CDR3 bases: TGTGCCATCAAGGGGACAGGCGTGAACACCGGGGAGCTGTTTTTT.

This chain connects TRBV7-2 to TRBJ2-5, with D possibly being TRBD1 (5 bases). Gene TRBJ2-7 matches the end of the DNA better, so the J call may be wrong. The CDR3 covers 14 residues. Germline assignment: CDR1 SGHTA and CDR2 FQGNSA. CDR3 residues: CASSPESRADEQYF. The DNA for the CDR3 is TGTGCCAGCAGCCCTGAGAGCAGGGCCGACGAGCAGTACTTC.

The genes are TRBV27 and TRBJ2-5; possibly TRBD1 for D (6 bases). Trimming stripped 6 bases from V and 1 base from J, with 18 bases between. CDR1 and CDR2 (germline): MNHEY, SMNVEV (reference sequence). There are 16 residues in the CDR3. In DNA form, the CDR3 reads TGTGCCAGCAGCCCCGAGTGGGACATCCTCCAAGAGACCCAGTACTTC. It specifies CASSPEWDILQETQYF.

The chain has TRBV7-2 and TRBJ2-7; no firm D call. TRBJ2-5 explains the end of the DNA better; the J call may be wrong. From germline, CDR1 is SGHTA and CDR2 FQGNSA. The CDR3 totals 13 residues. The CDR3, as DNA: TGTGCCAGCAGCTTAGGGGATCGGGAGACCCAGTACTTC. Translated, it gives CASSLGDRETQYF.